The 9 T cell receptor beta chains presented below share a single source sample, sequenced in a study of T cell responses to AZD1222 COVID-19 vaccine. Assay: immunoSEQ multiplex PCR; the TCRdb copy retains only in-frame clones and omits some. Seen here are 150,000 to 200,000 clones, 80% to 95% observed once, and the top ten hold 2% to 2.5%. This sample comprised peripheral blood, obtained on day 0 of AZD1222 vaccination. The receptors here all came from an adult in good health.

In this sample, this clone turned up once. This rearrangement joins TRBV6-5 to TRBJ1-2, with D tentatively TRBD1 (6 bases). CDR1 is MNHEY and CDR2 is SVGAGI in the germline V gene. The CDR3 covers 13 residues. The germline V and J ends were trimmed by 7 bases and 8 bases, with 17 bases remaining between them. The CDR3 sequence is CASILKGDKGYTF. As DNA, the CDR3 is TGTGCCAGCATCCTCAAGGGGGACAAGGGCTACACCTTC.

The count of this clone is one. This chain links TRBV3-1 (or the pseudogene TRBV3-2) with TRBJ2-5; D is ambiguous. V lost 4 bases to trimming and J lost 5 bases, with 11 bases between them. Germline V gene sequence: CDR1 LGHDT, CDR2 YNNKEL (reference sequence). CDR3 length equals 13 residues. The CDR3, as DNA: TGTGCCAGCAGCCCCCCGGGTTCGGAGACCCAGTACTTC. It yields the protein CASSPPGSETQYF.

The chain joins TRBV27 to TRBJ2-1; D is unresolved. CDR1 is MNHEY, CDR2 SMNVEV, per germline (reference sequence). The CDR3 extends over 15 amino acids. V was cut by 4 bases and J by 7 bases, with 17 bases left in between. CDR3 coding DNA: TGTGCCAGCAGTTCAGCTTCCGGAGTTCAGAATGAGCAGTTCTTC. The encoded protein is CASSSASGVQNEQFF.

The rearrangement joins TRBV28 to TRBJ2-5; D may be TRBD1 or TRBD2 (6 bases each). The CDR3 has 11 residues. Trimming stripped 6 bases from V and 5 bases from J, with 7 bases between. The germline V gene has CDR1 MDHEN and CDR2 SYDVKM. The DNA for the CDR3 is TGTGCCAGCAGAGGGGGGGAGACCCAGTACTTC. Translated: CASRGGETQYF.

The chain combines TRBV6-2 or TRBV6-3 with TRBJ2-5; D remains unclear. V lost 6 bases to trimming and J lost 3 bases, with 11 bases between them. There are 13 residues in the CDR3. Germline lookup yields CDR1 MNHEY and CDR2 SVGEGT. This chain's CDR3 is CASSLSGKETQYF. DNA for the CDR3: TGTGCCAGCAGCCTGAGTGGGAAAGAGACCCAGTACTTC.

This clone was counted once. This rearrangement joins TRBV2 to TRBJ2-4, with D unresolved. Between the trimmed V and J ends, which lost 3 bases and 0 bases, there was a span of 9 bases. The CDR3 consists of 15 residues. Germline loops: CDR1 SNHLY, CDR2 FYNNEI. This chain's CDR3 is CASSDYRLAKNIQYF. Written as DNA, the CDR3 is TGTGCCAGCAGTGACTACCGGCTAGCCAAAAACATTCAGTACTTC.

The genes are TRBV4-3 and TRBJ2-2; TRBD2 might be the D (6 bases). The germline CDR1 and CDR2 sequences are LGHNA and YSLEER. The CDR3 is made up of 14 amino acids. Trimming removed 4 bases from V and 3 bases from J, with 9 bases in between. In DNA, the CDR3 is TGCGCCAGCAGCCGGGGGACTTACACCGGGGAGCTGTTTTTT. Protein: CASSRGTYTGELFF.

The gene calls are TRBV10-3 and TRBJ1-2; D unclear. The length of the CDR3 is 14 residues. Germline V gene lookup returns CDR1 ENHRY and CDR2 SYGVKD. The V end was cut by 6 bases, the J end by 0 bases, with 11 bases between. CDR3 nucleotide sequence: TGTGCCATCAGGACCTCGGAGACTAACTATGGCTACACCTTC. As protein: CAIRTSETNYGYTF.

This sequence joins TRBV5-5 and TRBJ1-2; unclear D gene. The V end was cut by 2 bases, the J end by 5 bases, with 10 bases between. This CDR3 region has 13 residues. Germline V gene lookup returns CDR1 SGHKS and CDR2 YYEKEE (reference sequence). This CDR3 reads CASSFAQTYGYTF. The CDR3 bases are TGTGCCAGCAGCTTTGCCCAAACTTATGGCTACACCTTC.